This T cell receptor beta chain is drawn from a study of early T cells in non-severe SARS-CoV-2 infection. TCRdb re-called the 5' RACE reads through MiXCR, storing one row per CDR3 protein. Of around 67,000 distinct CDR3 sequences in the sample, approximately 12% are singletons; the top ten hold roughly 6%. In this sample, this clonotype turned up many times. V was cut by 5 bases and J by 4 bases, with 15 bases left in between. CDR3 length: 15 amino acids. J is TRBJ2-1 and V is TRBV12-3 or TRBV12-4; D may be TRBD1 (6 bases). This receptor was taken from an adult who was a healthcare worker with PCR-confirmed SARS-CoV-2 infection or an uninfected control (not recorded which). The sample was whole blood. CDR3 sequence (DNA): TGTGCCAGCAGTCCCCGGGGCAGGGGTTACAATGAGCAGTTCTTC. This sequence encodes CASSPRGRGYNEQFF.